The 21 T cell receptor beta chains below come from one sample, sequenced in a study of blood T cell repertoires in COVID-19. The protocol was immunoSEQ multiplex PCR, while the TCRdb copy is restricted to in-frame clones and leaves out a portion. The table has tens of thousands of clones, 78% seen once. The sequencing sample was made of peripheral blood. These receptors were taken from a human donor with active or convalescent COVID-19. The donor label of this sample is uncertain.

V is TRBV6-2 or TRBV6-3 and J is TRBJ1-5, with 7 bases that match TRBD1. The CDR3 covers 19 residues. Trimming took 4 bases from V and 0 from J; bases not matched to a gene: 15. Per germline, CDR1 MNHEY and CDR2 SVGEGT. The CDR3 protein is CASSSSPGTARISNQPQHF. The DNA of the CDR3 is TGTGCCAGCAGTTCCTCACCCGGGACAGCAAGGATTAGCAATCAGCCCCAGCATTTT.

V usage is TRBV3-1 (or the pseudogene TRBV3-2) and J usage is TRBJ1-2, with D possibly TRBD1 on 5 matching bases. From germline, CDR1 is LGHDT and CDR2 YNNKEL (reference sequence). There are 14 residues in the CDR3. Trimming cost V 2 bases and J 5 bases, with 12 bases left between them. The CDR3 DNA sequence: TGTGCCAGCAGCCAATCGGGCCAGGGTTATGGCTACACCTTC. Protein sequence: CASSQSGQGYGYTF.

V is TRBV11-2 and J is TRBJ2-4, with 7 bases that match TRBD2. V trimming: 8 bases; J trimming: 3 bases; junction bases outside the gene matches: 10. From germline, CDR1 is SGHAT and CDR2 FQNNGV. The CDR3 contains 15 residues. CDR3 amino acids: CASARGGRVKNIQYF. CDR3 DNA: TGTGCCAGCGCGCGTGGCGGGAGAGTCAAAAACATTCAGTACTTC.

This rearrangement joins TRBV30 to TRBJ2-7, with D maybe TRBD2 (6 bases). The germline V gene encodes CDR1 GTSNPN and CDR2 SVGIG (reference sequence). The CDR3 loop spans 13 amino acids. Trimming stripped 4 bases from V and 4 bases from J, with 14 bases between. CDR3 in amino acids: CAWTTTSWYEQYF. The DNA of the CDR3 is TGTGCCTGGACCACGACTAGTTGGTACGAGCAGTACTTC.

The table lists this clone with a few counts. In nucleotides, the CDR3 is TGCGCCAGCAGCCCCAAGGGGACTAGCTACAATGAGCAGTTCTTC. This sequence encodes CASSPKGTSYNEQFF. The chain employs TRBV4-1 and TRBJ2-1; 8 bases agree with TRBD2. CDR1 is MGHRA, CDR2 YSYEKL, per germline. V lost 4 bases to trimming and J lost 3 bases; unmatched junction nucleotides: 5. The CDR3 is 15 residues long.

V gene TRBV11-3 combines with J gene TRBJ2-4; TRBD1 aligns across 7 bases. CDR3 length: 16 residues. Losses at the gene ends were 5 bases for V and 1 base for J; bases not matched to a gene: 8. Germline values: CDR1 SGHNT, CDR2 YENEEA. Here the CDR3 DNA reads TGTGCCAGCAGCCCACGACAGGGAGTGGCCAAAAACATTCAGTACTTC. Protein: CASSPRQGVAKNIQYF. Variable domain in full (rest from reference TRBV11-3 and TRBJ2-4): EAGVVQSPRYKIIEKKQPVAFWCNPISGHNTLYWYLQNLGQGPELLIRYENEEAVDDSQLPKDRFSAERLKGVDSTLKIQPAELGDSAVYLCASSPRQGVAKNIQYFGAGTRLSVL.

This clone was detected a few times. The chain joins TRBV5-5 to TRBJ1-1, with 9 bases matching TRBD1. CDR3 length: 17 residues. Unmatched junction bases numbered 9, after V lost 0 bases and J lost 3 bases. CDR1 and CDR2 from the germline V gene are SGHKS and YYEKEE (reference sequence). In DNA form, the CDR3 reads TGTGCCAGCAGCTTGGTAGGGACAGGGTTACGTGACACTGAAGCTTTCTTT. Its protein product is CASSLVGTGLRDTEAFF.

This clone came up once. V and J are TRBV19 and TRBJ1-2, with TRBD1 matching 7 bases. This CDR3 comprises 15 residues. Germline V CDR1 and CDR2: LNHDA, SQIVND (reference sequence). V shed 7 bases, J shed 5 bases, and the junction held 13 bases outside the gene matches. CDR3 coding DNA: TGTGCCAGTATTCAACCGGGACAGCCTTTTTATGGCTACACCTTC. This codes for CASIQPGQPFYGYTF. The full variable domain, completed using reference TRBV19 and TRBJ1-2, is DGGITQSPKYLFRKEGQNVTLSCEQNLNHDAMYWYRQDPGQGLRLIYYSQIVNDFQKGDIAEGYSVSREKKESFPLTVTSAQKNPTAFYLCASIQPGQPFYGYTFGSGTRLTVV.

This clone has just a few counts. The CDR3 protein is CASSLQGTEAFF. CDR3 sequence (DNA): TGCGCCAGCAGCTTACAGGGCACTGAAGCTTTCTTT. V and J are TRBV5-1 and TRBJ1-1; maybe TRBD1 (6 bases). Per germline, CDR1 SGHRS and CDR2 YFSETQ. V dropped 2 bases and J dropped 4 bases, with 6 bases sitting between them. The CDR3 runs 12 residues. The variable domain in full, completed from reference TRBV5-1 and TRBJ1-1, reads KAGVTQTPRYLIKTRGQQVTLSCSPISGHRSVSWYQQTPGQGLQFLFEYFSETQRNKGNFPGRFSGRQFSNSRSEMNVSTLELGDSALYLCASSLQGTEAFFGQGTRLTVV.

The chain uses TRBV3-1 (or the pseudogene TRBV3-2) and TRBJ2-1; the match to TRBD2 covers 14 bases. This CDR3 is built from 15 residues. The V segment lost 8 bases and the J segment 12 bases; nucleotides outside the gene matches: 12. Looked up from germline, CDR1 is LGHDT and CDR2 is YNNKEL (reference sequence). This CDR3 reads CASGPGLAGAQVQFF. The CDR3 DNA reads TGTGCCAGCGGACCGGGACTAGCGGGAGCACAGGTGCAGTTCTTC.

CDR3 bases: TGTGCCTGGTCCGGGACAGGGTCTTCCATTAATTCACCCCTCCACTTT. This gives the protein CAWSGTGSSINSPLHF. The chain joins TRBV30 to TRBJ1-6, with 9 bases identical to TRBD1. Looked up from germline, CDR1 is GTSNPN and CDR2 is SVGIG (reference sequence). There are 16 residues in the CDR3. Losses at the gene ends were 5 bases for V and 6 bases for J; bases not matched to a gene: 11.

V and J are TRBV4-2 and TRBJ2-7; 9 bases are shared with TRBD2. This CDR3 spans 16 amino acids. Losses at the gene ends were 0 bases for V and 5 bases for J; bases not matched to a gene: 8. Per germline, CDR1 LGHNA and CDR2 YNFKEQ. In nucleotides, the CDR3 is TGTGCCAGCAGCCAAGATCGGCCTAGCGGGATCCACGAGCAGTACTTC. Translating gives CASSQDRPSGIHEQYF.

The V call is TRBV5-5, the J call TRBJ2-1; 9 bases map to TRBD1. The length of the CDR3 is 16 residues. Per germline, CDR1 SGHKS and CDR2 YYEKEE (reference sequence). The J segment lost 6 bases and the V segment lost 0 bases, leaving 7 bases of the junction unmatched. This CDR3 reads CASSLGGTGWANEQFF. The DNA of the CDR3 is TGTGCCAGCAGCTTGGGGGGGACAGGGTGGGCCAATGAGCAGTTCTTC.

The chain employs TRBV30 and TRBJ2-5, with 7 bases lining up with TRBD1. The germline V gene has CDR1 GTSNPN and CDR2 SVGIG (reference sequence). V lost 4 bases and J lost 3; bases outside the gene matches: 11. CDR3 length equals 15 residues. CDR3: CAWTGRGQPKETQYF. The CDR3 DNA reads TGTGCCTGGACTGGTAGGGGACAGCCTAAAGAGACCCAGTACTTC.

Many counts were recorded for this clone. The J gene is TRBJ1-1, the V gene TRBV28; TRBD1 matches at 9 bases. There are 13 residues in the CDR3. The junction had 4 bases not matched to a gene; V was cut back by 7 bases and J by 4 bases. The germline gives CDR1 MDHEN, CDR2 SYDVKM. The CDR3 nucleotides read TGTGCCAGCAATACAGGGGGCTTCACTGAAGCTTTCTTT. As protein: CASNTGGFTEAFF.

This chain uses TRBV5-5 with TRBJ1-4; D is ambiguous. V was clipped by 2 bases and J by 2 bases, with 13 bases between them. The CDR3 length is 16 residues. Germline V gene lookup returns CDR1 SGHKS and CDR2 YYEKEE (reference sequence). The CDR3 here is CASSFSPSGTNEKLFF. In nucleotides, the CDR3 is TGTGCCAGCAGCTTTTCTCCATCCGGGACTAATGAAAAACTGTTTTTT.

This clone was detected only once. V is TRBV27 and J is TRBJ1-4, with 8 bases matching TRBD1. The length of the CDR3 is 14 residues. The ends lost 6 bases at V and 7 bases at J; junction bases unmatched: 7. Germline-derived CDR1 and CDR2 are MNHEY and SMNVEV (reference sequence). The CDR3 here is CASSPDRAGEKLFF. CDR3 nucleotides: TGTGCCAGCAGCCCGGACAGGGCGGGTGAAAAACTGTTTTTT.

The chain is built from TRBV3-1 (or the pseudogene TRBV3-2) and TRBJ2-7; possibly TRBD1 for D (6 bases). The germline V gene encodes CDR1 LGHDT and CDR2 YNNKEL (reference sequence). The CDR3 is made up of 14 amino acids. V lost 4 bases, J lost 2 bases, and 12 bases lay in between. CDR3 amino acids: CASSPGTLAYEQYF. The CDR3 coding sequence is TGTGCCAGCAGCCCCGGGACACTTGCCTACGAGCAGTACTTC.

The J gene is TRBJ2-5, the V gene TRBV12-3 or TRBV12-4, with a tentative D call TRBD1 (5 bases). The CDR3 loop spans 13 amino acids. V was pared by 6 bases and J by 4 bases, with 12 bases between. CDR3 sequence: CASSRVRRETQYF. DNA of the CDR3: TGTGCCAGCAGCAGGGTCCGTCGAGAGACCCAGTACTTC.

The chain joins TRBV5-1 to TRBJ2-5; 8 positions match TRBD1. This CDR3 is built from 15 residues. V dropped 3 bases and J dropped 5; count of bases not matched to a gene: 9. CDR1 and CDR2 (germline): SGHRS, YFSETQ. The CDR3 region is CASSWSQGASETQYF. In nucleotides, the CDR3 is TGCGCCAGCAGCTGGAGTCAGGGGGCCTCGGAGACCCAGTACTTC.

The CDR3 is CASIGGQSYNEQFF. The DNA of the CDR3 is TGTGCCAGTATCGGGGGACAGTCCTACAATGAGCAGTTCTTC. This sequence joins TRBV19 and TRBJ2-1, with a possible D match to TRBD1 (7 bases). CDR1 LNHDA and CDR2 SQIVND come from the germline V gene (reference sequence). Deletions cut 7 bases from V and 1 base from J, with 11 bases between. The CDR3 is made up of 14 amino acids.